The 15 T cell receptor beta chains listed next were all sequenced from one sample in a study of blood T cell repertoires in COVID-19. TCRdb's table, derived via immunoSEQ multiplex PCR, lists solely in-frame clones and lacks some. The sample has about 120,000 clones; roughly four fifths are singletons. The source material was peripheral blood. These receptors all stem from a man in his sixties or seventies with active or convalescent COVID-19.

The V and J genes are TRBV25-1 and TRBJ1-6, with D unresolved. CDR1 is MGHDK and CDR2 is SYGVNS in the germline V gene. Between the trimmed V and J ends, which lost 10 bases and 7 bases, there was a span of 17 bases. The CDR3 sequence is 14 residues long. The CDR3 sequence: CATAGGLRNSPLHF. The CDR3 DNA reads as TGTGCCACCGCGGGAGGGCTTCGGAATTCACCCCTCCACTTT.

The chain joins TRBV6-5 to TRBJ2-1; maybe TRBD2 (5 bases). Looked up from germline, CDR1 is MNHEY and CDR2 is SVGAGI. The CDR3 length is 13 residues. Trimming removed 4 bases at V and 9 bases at J, with 13 bases between. CDR3 region: CASSFQAGGEQFF. The CDR3 coding sequence is TGTGCCAGCAGTTTCCAGGCAGGAGGTGAGCAGTTCTTC.

The chain recombines TRBV7-6 with TRBJ2-7; D gene ambiguous. The V end was cut by 5 bases, the J end by 4 bases, with 18 bases between. From germline, CDR1 is SGHVS and CDR2 FNYEAQ. The CDR3 spans 15 residues. In DNA form, the CDR3 reads TGTGCCAGCAGCCCATTCACCGATATTACTTACGAGCAGTACTTC. This encodes CASSPFTDITYEQYF.

This chain uses TRBV11-2 with TRBJ2-3; perhaps TRBD2 as D (6 bases). The CDR3 loop spans 16 amino acids. Between the trimmed V and J ends, which lost 1 base and 2 bases, there was a span of 13 bases. Germline V gene data show CDR1 as SGHAT and CDR2 as FQNNGV. The DNA of the CDR3 is TGTGCCAGCAGCTTAGGGGCAGGGAGGTTCACAGATACGCAGTATTTT. Protein sequence: CASSLGAGRFTDTQYF. Variable domain in full (rest from reference TRBV11-2 and TRBJ2-3): EAGVAQSPRYKIIEKRQSVAFWCNPISGHATLYWYQQILGQGPKLLIQFQNNGVVDDSQLPKDRFSAERLKGVDSTLKIQPAKLEDSAVYLCASSLGAGRFTDTQYFGPGTRLTVL.

The chain carries TRBV9 and TRBJ2-2; D ambiguous. The CDR3 spans 14 residues. V was cut by 3 bases and J by 6 bases, with 12 bases left in between. CDR1 SGDLS and CDR2 YYNGEE come from the germline V gene. The CDR3, as DNA: TGTGCCAGCAGCGCCGCCCACAGCTCCGGGGAGCTGTTTTTT. The encoded protein is CASSAAHSSGELFF. Supplemented by reference TRBV9 and TRBJ2-2, the full variable domain reads DSGVTQTPKHLITATGQRVTLRCSPRSGDLSVYWYQQSLDQGLQFLIQYYNGEERAKGNILERFSAQQFPDLHSELNLSSLELGDSALYFCASSAAHSSGELFFGEGSRLTVL.

The CDR3 sequence is CASSIRAGAPGDEQFF. The CDR3 DNA is TGTGCCAGTAGTATTCGAGCGGGGGCCCCGGGGGATGAGCAGTTCTTC. The chain joins TRBV19 to TRBJ2-1; TRBD2 aligns across 8 bases. V gave up 3 bases and J gave up 8 bases; unmatched junction bases: 12. CDR1 and CDR2 (germline): LNHDA, SQIVND (reference sequence). The length of the CDR3 is 16 residues.

This chain joins TRBV18 and TRBJ1-1; possibly TRBD1 for D (5 bases). Germline V gene data show CDR1 as KGHSH and CDR2 as LQKENI. V was trimmed by 2 bases and J by 7 bases, leaving 17 bases between them. The CDR3 is 15 amino acids. The CDR3 is CASSPFLATENEAFF. The DNA for the CDR3 is TGTGCCAGCTCACCATTTCTTGCGACAGAAAATGAAGCTTTCTTT.

The chain uses TRBV19 and TRBJ1-1; no clear D. This CDR3 comprises 15 residues. Trimming removed 5 bases at V and 1 base at J, with 14 bases between. In germline, CDR1 is LNHDA, CDR2 SQIVND (reference sequence). Written as DNA, the CDR3 is TGTGCCAGTAGTCTCTCTCCCGGGAAGAACACTGAAGCTTTCTTT. Its translation: CASSLSPGKNTEAFF.

This sequence joins TRBV11-2 and TRBJ2-1; 12 bases fit TRBD2. The germline gives CDR1 SGHAT, CDR2 FQNNGV. The CDR3 loop spans 18 amino acids. V lost 5 bases, J lost 0 bases, and 8 bases stayed unmatched. CDR3 bases: TGTGCCAGCAGCCGCTATGGACTAGCGGGGAGCTCCTACAATGAGCAGTTCTTC. The encoded protein is CASSRYGLAGSSYNEQFF.

V usage is TRBV4-3 and J usage is TRBJ2-1; tentative D call: TRBD1 (5 bases). The germline CDR1 and CDR2 sequences are LGHNA and YSLEER. V lost 1 base to trimming and J lost 3 bases, with 16 bases between them. The CDR3 runs 17 residues. CDR3 region: CASSQAPVGERYNEQFF. The CDR3 nucleotides read TGCGCCAGCAGCCAAGCCCCTGTAGGGGAACGCTACAATGAGCAGTTCTTC.

This clone was found once. The chain links TRBV5-1 to TRBJ2-5; tentatively, D is TRBD1 (6 bases). V lost 4 bases and J 1 base, leaving 11 bases between the germline ends. CDR3 length: 14 residues. Germline CDR1 SGHRS, CDR2 YFSETQ. The chain's CDR3 is CASSPQGAQETQYF. The CDR3 region has the DNA TGCGCCAGCAGCCCACAGGGAGCCCAAGAGACCCAGTACTTC. Supplemented by reference TRBV5-1 and TRBJ2-5, the full variable domain reads KAGVTQTPRYLIKTRGQQVTLSCSPISGHRSVSWYQQTPGQGLQFLFEYFSETQRNKGNFPGRFSGRQFSNSRSEMNVSTLELGDSALYLCASSPQGAQETQYFGPGTRLLVL.

V and J are TRBV7-6 and TRBJ1-4; the match to TRBD1 covers 10 bases. V dropped 0 bases and J dropped 8; count of bases not matched to a gene: 18. Germline V gene lookup returns CDR1 SGHVS and CDR2 FNYEAQ. This CDR3 comprises 20 residues. As DNA, the CDR3 is TGTGCCAGCAGCTTAGCTTCGACTACCAGGGACAGGGGTTCGCAGGAAAAACTGTTTTTT. Residues: CASSLASTTRDRGSQEKLFF. Full variable domain (outside the CDR3, taken from reference TRBV7-6 and TRBJ1-4): GAGVSQSPRYKVTKRGQDVALRCDPISGHVSLYWYRQALGQGPEFLTYFNYEAQQDKSGLPNDRFSAERPEGSISTLTIQRTEQRDSAMYRCASSLASTTRDRGSQEKLFFGSGTQLSVL.

The J gene is TRBJ1-4, the V gene TRBV5-5; no reliable D call. In germline, CDR1 is SGHKS, CDR2 YYEKEE (reference sequence). The CDR3 has 13 amino acids. With 0 bases removed from V and 4 bases from J, the gap between germline ends came to 4 bases. CDR3 protein: CASSLASNEKLFF. DNA for the CDR3: TGTGCCAGCAGCTTGGCCAGTAATGAAAAACTGTTTTTT.

The chain uses TRBV7-2 and TRBJ1-5; D unclear. Trimming took 1 base from V and 3 from J, leaving 13 bases between them. The CDR3 runs to 16 residues. Per the germline V gene, CDR1 is SGHTA and CDR2 is FQGNSA. CDR3 loop: CASSLVGSEVNQPQHF. The CDR3 DNA sequence: TGTGCCAGCAGCTTAGTCGGGTCAGAGGTCAATCAGCCCCAGCATTTT.

This sequence joins TRBV7-2 and TRBJ2-2; D remains ambiguous. The V end lost 5 bases, the J end lost 6 bases, and 7 bases lay between the germline ends. The CDR3 is made up of 12 amino acids. Germline assignment: CDR1 SGHTA and CDR2 FQGNSA. This CDR3 reads CASSHSAGELFF. For the CDR3, the DNA is TGTGCCAGCAGCCACTCGGCCGGGGAGCTGTTTTTT.